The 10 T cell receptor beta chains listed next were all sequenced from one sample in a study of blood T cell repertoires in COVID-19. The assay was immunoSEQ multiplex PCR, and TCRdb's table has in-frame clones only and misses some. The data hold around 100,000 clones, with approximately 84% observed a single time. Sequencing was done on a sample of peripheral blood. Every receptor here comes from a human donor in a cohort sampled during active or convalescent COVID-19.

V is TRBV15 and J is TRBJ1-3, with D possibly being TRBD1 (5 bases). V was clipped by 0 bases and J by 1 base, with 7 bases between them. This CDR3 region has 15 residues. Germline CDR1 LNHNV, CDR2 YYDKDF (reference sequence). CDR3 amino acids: CATSRDQGSGNTIYF. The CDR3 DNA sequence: TGTGCCACCAGCAGAGATCAGGGTTCTGGAAACACCATATATTTT.

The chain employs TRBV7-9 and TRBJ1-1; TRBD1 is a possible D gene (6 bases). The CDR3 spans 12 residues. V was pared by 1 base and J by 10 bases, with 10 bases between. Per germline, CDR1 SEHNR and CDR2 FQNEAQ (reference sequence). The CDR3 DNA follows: TGTGCCAGCAGCTTAGAGGAAGGGGGAGCTTTCTTT. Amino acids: CASSLEEGGAFF.

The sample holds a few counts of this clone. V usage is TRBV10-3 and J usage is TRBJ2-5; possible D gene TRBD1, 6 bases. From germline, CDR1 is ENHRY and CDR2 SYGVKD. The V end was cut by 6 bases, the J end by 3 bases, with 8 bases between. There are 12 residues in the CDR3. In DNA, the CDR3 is TGTGCCATCAGGGCAGGGGAAGAGACCCAGTACTTC. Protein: CAIRAGEETQYF.

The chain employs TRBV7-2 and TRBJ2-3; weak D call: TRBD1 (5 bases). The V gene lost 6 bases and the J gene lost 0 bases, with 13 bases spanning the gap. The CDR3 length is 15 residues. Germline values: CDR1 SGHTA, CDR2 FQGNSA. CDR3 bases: TGTGCCAGCAGTTTACAGGCATCTAGCACAGATACGCAGTATTTT. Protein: CASSLQASSTDTQYF.

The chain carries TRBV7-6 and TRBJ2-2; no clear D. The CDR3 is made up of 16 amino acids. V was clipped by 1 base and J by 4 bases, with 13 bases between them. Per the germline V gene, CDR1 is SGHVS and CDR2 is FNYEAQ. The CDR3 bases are TGTGCCAGCAGCTTAGTCCCCAGAACAGTCACCGGGGAGCTGTTTTTT. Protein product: CASSLVPRTVTGELFF.

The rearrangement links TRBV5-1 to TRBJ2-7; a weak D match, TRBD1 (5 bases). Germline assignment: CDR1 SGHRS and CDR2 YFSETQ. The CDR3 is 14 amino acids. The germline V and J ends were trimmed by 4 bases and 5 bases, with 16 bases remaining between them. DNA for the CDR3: TGCGCCAGCAGCCCCGCGGCAGGGTTGGACGAGCAGTACTTC. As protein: CASSPAAGLDEQYF. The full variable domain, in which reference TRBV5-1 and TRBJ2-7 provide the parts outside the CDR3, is KAGVTQTPRYLIKTRGQQVTLSCSPISGHRSVSWYQQTPGQGLQFLFEYFSETQRNKGNFPGRFSGRQFSNSRSEMNVSTLELGDSALYLCASSPAAGLDEQYFGPGTRLTVT.

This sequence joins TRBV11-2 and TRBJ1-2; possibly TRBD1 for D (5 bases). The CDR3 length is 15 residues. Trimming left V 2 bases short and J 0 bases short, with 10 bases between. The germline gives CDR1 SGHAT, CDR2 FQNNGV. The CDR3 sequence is CASSLWGSSNYGYTF. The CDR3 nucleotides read TGTGCCAGCAGCTTATGGGGCAGCTCTAACTATGGCTACACCTTC.

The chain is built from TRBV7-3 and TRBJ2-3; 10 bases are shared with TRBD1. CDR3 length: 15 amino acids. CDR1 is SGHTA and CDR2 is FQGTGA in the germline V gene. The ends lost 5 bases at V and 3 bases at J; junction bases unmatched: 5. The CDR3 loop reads CASSGRDRGTDTQYF. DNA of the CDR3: TGTGCCAGCAGCGGGAGGGACAGGGGAACAGATACGCAGTATTTT.

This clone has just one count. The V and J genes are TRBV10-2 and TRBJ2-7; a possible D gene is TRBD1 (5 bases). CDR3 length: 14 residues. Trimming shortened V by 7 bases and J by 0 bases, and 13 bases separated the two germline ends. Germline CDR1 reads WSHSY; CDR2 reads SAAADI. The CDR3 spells CASKGQTSSYEQYF. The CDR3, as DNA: TGCGCCAGCAAAGGACAAACAAGCTCCTACGAGCAGTACTTC.

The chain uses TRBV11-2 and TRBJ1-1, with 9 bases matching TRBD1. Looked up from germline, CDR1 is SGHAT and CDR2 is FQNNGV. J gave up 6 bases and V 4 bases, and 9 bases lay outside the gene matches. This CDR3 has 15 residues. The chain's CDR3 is CASSSNRGRLSEAFF. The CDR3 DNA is TGTGCCAGCAGCTCAAACAGGGGGCGGTTGTCTGAAGCTTTCTTT.